These 10 T cell receptor beta chains came from one sample sequenced in a study of T cells in narcolepsy. Measured with immunoSEQ multiplex PCR; TCRdb has only the in-frame clones, and not every one. The profile shows 35,000 to 40,000 clones, 70% to 90% of them singletons. The specimen was CD45RA- memory CD4+ T cells from PBMCs. These receptors were collected from a human donor with narcolepsy.

The chain links TRBV30 to TRBJ2-5, with 7 nucleotides matching TRBD1. This CDR3 has 12 residues. V lost 2 bases and J lost 4; bases outside the gene matches: 1. Germline loops: CDR1 GTSNPN, CDR2 SVGIG (reference sequence). CDR3 nucleotide sequence: TGTGCCTGGAGTAGACAGGGAGAGACCCAGTACTTC. This translates into CAWSRQGETQYF. Filled out from reference TRBV30 and TRBJ2-5, the complete variable domain reads SQTIHQWPATLVQPVGSPLSLECTVEGTSNPNLYWYRQAAGRGLQLLFYSVGIGQISSEVPQNLSASRPQDRQFILSSKKLLLSDSGFYLCAWSRQGETQYFGPGTRLLVL.

The chain links TRBV19 to TRBJ1-3; TRBD1 matches 7 bases. Germline values: CDR1 LNHDA, CDR2 SQIVND (reference sequence). J gave up 2 bases and V 3 bases, and 1 base lay outside the gene matches. This CDR3 spans 14 amino acids. CDR3 region: CASSITGAGNTIYF. DNA of the CDR3: TGTGCCAGTAGTATTACAGGGGCTGGAAACACCATATATTTT.

V gene TRBV4-3 combines with J gene TRBJ2-7; possibly TRBD1 or TRBD2 for D (6 bases each). V lost 4 bases and J lost 5, with 18 bases in between. The germline V gene encodes CDR1 LGHNA and CDR2 YSLEER. CDR3 size: 15 residues. In DNA, the CDR3 is TGCGCCAGCAGCCTTGGGGGGCAATCCGCCCACGAGCAGTACTTC. Encoded protein: CASSLGGQSAHEQYF.

CDR3 DNA sequence: TGCAGCGTCAGTAGGGAGCAAAACACTGAAGCTTTCTTT. Translating it yields CSVSREQNTEAFF. This chain joins TRBV29-1 and TRBJ1-1; D is unresolved. CDR3 length equals 13 residues. CDR1 SQVTM and CDR2 ANQGSEA come from the germline V gene. V lost 6 bases, J lost 2 bases, and 13 bases lay in between.

V gene TRBV10-1 combines with J gene TRBJ2-5; no reliable D call. CDR3 length equals 13 residues. Per the germline V gene, CDR1 is WNHNN and CDR2 is SYGVQD (reference sequence). Trimming cost V 3 bases and J 0 bases, with 5 bases left between them. This CDR3 is CASSERNQETQYF. DNA for the CDR3: TGCGCCAGCAGTGAACGCAACCAAGAGACCCAGTACTTC.

The rearrangement joins TRBV4-2 to TRBJ1-6, with 8 bases matching TRBD1. Germline CDR1 is LGHNA and CDR2 is YNFKEQ. Germline trimming cut 2 bases from V and 9 bases from J; bases unmatched to any gene: 6. CDR3 size: 15 residues. CDR3 loop: CASSQSGQGGSPLHF. CDR3 sequence (DNA): TGTGCCAGCAGCCAAAGCGGACAGGGAGGTTCACCCCTCCACTTT.

The chain joins TRBV30 to TRBJ2-5; a weak D match, TRBD2 (7 bases). The CDR3 spans 14 residues. Germline V gives CDR1 GTSNPN, CDR2 SVGIG (reference sequence). V lost 4 bases and J 2 bases, leaving 14 bases between the germline ends. CDR3 DNA sequence: TGTGCCTGGACGGGCGGGGGCAGTCAAGAGACCCAGTACTTC. Translation gives CAWTGGGSQETQYF.

The chain couples TRBV10-3 to TRBJ2-1; 8 positions agree with TRBD1. CDR1 is ENHRY and CDR2 is SYGVKD in the germline V gene. CDR3 length: 14 amino acids. The J segment lost 7 bases and the V segment lost 5 bases, leaving 7 bases of the junction unmatched. The CDR3 nucleotides are TGTGCCATCAGTCCGGCAGGGGGCGTAAATGAGCAGTTCTTC. This sequence encodes CAISPAGGVNEQFF.

This clone was counted only a few times. V gene TRBV6-6 combines with J gene TRBJ1-4, with a possible D match to TRBD1 (5 bases). Germline V gene sequence: CDR1 MNHNY, CDR2 SVGAGI (reference sequence). With 2 bases removed from V and 8 bases from J, the gap between germline ends came to 9 bases. The CDR3 is 13 residues long. The CDR3 loop reads CASSYPGGEKLFF. The CDR3, as DNA: TGTGCCAGCAGTTACCCCGGGGGGGAAAAACTGTTTTTT.

The chain is built from TRBV5-1 and TRBJ2-5, with 9 bases aligning to TRBD1. The better agreement between TRBJ2-7 and the DNA end casts doubt on the J call. Per germline, CDR1 SGHRS and CDR2 YFSETQ. The CDR3 totals 14 residues. The CDR3 coding sequence is TGCGCCAGCAGCTTTAGGACAGGGGCCTACGAGCAGTACTTC. This codes for CASSFRTGAYEQYF.